A selection of T cell receptor beta chains follows, all from one sample in a study of T cell responses to AZD1222 COVID-19 vaccine. Produced via immunoSEQ multiplex PCR; TCRdb's table is partial and in-frame only. The table shows about 69,000 clones, with less than 85% occurring only once. The sequences come from peripheral blood, collected 28 days after the second AZD1222 dose. The receptors shown here come from an adult who received the AZD1222 COVID-19 vaccine. Each CDR3 is given with its conserved first and last residue. The order of the fields is V gene, D gene, clone size, J gene, CDR3 DNA, CDR3 protein. The D gene is left open where the match is weak. Size is stated for part of the rows, as once, few or many counts, or as a class when the clone is expanded.

v_call: TRBV5-1
d_call: NA
clone_size: few
j_call: TRBJ2-1
cdr3_nt: TGCGCCAGCAGCCCAACGGGACTCCGGGAACATGAGCAGTTCTTC
cdr3_aa: CASSPTGLREHEQFF

v_call: TRBV7-9
d_call: NA
clone_size: NA
j_call: TRBJ1-3
cdr3_nt: TGTGCCAGCAGCTTAGACAGGGTTGGTTATGGAAACACCATATATTTT
cdr3_aa: CASSLDRVGYGNTIYF

v_call: TRBV10-3
d_call: TRBD2
clone_size: NA
j_call: TRBJ2-7
cdr3_nt: TGTGCCATCGGGACTAGCGGGAACATGGCCTCCGAGCAGTACTTC
cdr3_aa: CAIGTSGNMASEQYF

v_call: TRBV11-3
d_call: NA
clone_size: NA
j_call: TRBJ2-3
cdr3_nt: TGTGCCAGCAGCCGGACAGTGGATCCTATGGATACGCAGTATTTT
cdr3_aa: CASSRTVDPMDTQYF

v_call: TRBV15
d_call: TRBD1
clone_size: once
j_call: TRBJ1-2
cdr3_nt: TGTGCCACCAGCAGAGACGGGACAGGGGCTAACTATGGCTACACCTTC
cdr3_aa: CATSRDGTGANYGYTF

v_call: TRBV6-2/TRBV6-3
d_call: TRBD2
clone_size: many
j_call: TRBJ2-1
cdr3_nt: TGTGCCAGCAGTTACGATGAGGGAGGGCGGCGGGTTGTCGACAATGAGCAGTTCTTC
cdr3_aa: CASSYDEGGRRVVDNEQFF

v_call: TRBV19
d_call: NA
clone_size: NA
j_call: TRBJ1-2
cdr3_nt: TGTGCCAGTAGTAAGCACGGACAGAACTATGGCTACACCTTC
cdr3_aa: CASSKHGQNYGYTF

v_call: TRBV30
d_call: NA
clone_size: NA
j_call: TRBJ1-1
cdr3_nt: TGTGCCGGGCCGGGCCCCGAGGCAGAAGCTTTCTTT
cdr3_aa: CAGPGPEAEAFF

v_call: TRBV11-3
d_call: TRBD1
clone_size: NA
j_call: TRBJ1-2
cdr3_nt: TGTGCCAGCAGCCACGGACAGGGGAGCGGCTACACCTTC
cdr3_aa: CASSHGQGSGYTF

v_call: TRBV19
d_call: TRBD2
clone_size: NA
j_call: TRBJ2-1
cdr3_nt: TGTGCCAGTAGTATCTCTTCAGGGACTAGCTACAATGAGCAGTTCTTC
cdr3_aa: CASSISSGTSYNEQFF

v_call: TRBV9
d_call: NA
clone_size: NA
j_call: TRBJ1-1
cdr3_nt: TGTGCCAGCAGCGTAGTGGGGGACACTGAAGCTTTCTTT
cdr3_aa: CASSVVGDTEAFF

v_call: TRBV10-2
d_call: TRBD2
clone_size: NA
j_call: TRBJ2-7
cdr3_nt: TGCGCCACTGGGGGGGACCTAGGCTCCTACGAGCAGTACTTC
cdr3_aa: CATGGDLGSYEQYF

v_call: TRBV28
d_call: TRBD1
clone_size: NA
j_call: TRBJ1-4
cdr3_nt: TGTGCCAGCAGGGACCGGGACGGGACAGAGGGTGAAAAACTGTTTTTT
cdr3_aa: CASRDRDGTEGEKLFF

v_call: TRBV15
d_call: TRBD1
clone_size: few
j_call: TRBJ1-1
cdr3_nt: TGTGCCACCAGCAGGGCTCGACAGGGCACTGAAGCTTTCTTT
cdr3_aa: CATSRARQGTEAFF

v_call: TRBV6-1
d_call: NA
clone_size: NA
j_call: TRBJ1-2
cdr3_nt: TGTGCCAGCAGTGAATTGAGGCCAGGGAATGGCTACACCTTC
cdr3_aa: CASSELRPGNGYTF

v_call: TRBV19
d_call: NA
clone_size: NA
j_call: TRBJ1-2
cdr3_nt: TGTGCCATCCACCCCCGGGGCACTAACTATGGCTACACCTTC
cdr3_aa: CAIHPRGTNYGYTF

v_call: TRBV15
d_call: TRBD2
clone_size: NA
j_call: TRBJ2-7
cdr3_nt: TGTGCCACCAGCAGAGTCGGCGGGAGCTACGAGCAGTACTTC
cdr3_aa: CATSRVGGSYEQYF

v_call: TRBV5-1
d_call: NA
clone_size: NA
j_call: TRBJ2-2
cdr3_nt: TGCGCCAGCAGCCTTCCGACACCCTCAGCTACCGGGGAGCTGTTTTTT
cdr3_aa: CASSLPTPSATGELFF

v_call: TRBV25-1
d_call: NA
clone_size: NA
j_call: TRBJ1-4
cdr3_nt: TGTGCCAGCAAAGATAGCAGGTTGGGACCTGCAACTAATGAAAAACTGTTTTTT
cdr3_aa: CASKDSRLGPATNEKLFF

v_call: TRBV15
d_call: NA
clone_size: NA
j_call: TRBJ1-6
cdr3_nt: TGTGCCACCAGCAGAGATGGCAGGTCGAGCTCCTATAATTCACCCCTCCACTTT
cdr3_aa: CATSRDGRSSSYNSPLHF

v_call: TRBV27
d_call: TRBD2
clone_size: NA
j_call: TRBJ2-3
cdr3_nt: TGTGCCAGCAGTTCGGTAACTAGCGGGACTTATACGCAGTATTTT
cdr3_aa: CASSSVTSGTYTQYF

v_call: TRBV18
d_call: NA
clone_size: NA
j_call: TRBJ2-2
cdr3_nt: TGTGCCAGCTCACCACCAGAGAACACCGGGGAGCTGTTTTTT
cdr3_aa: CASSPPENTGELFF

v_call: TRBV6-5
d_call: TRBD1
clone_size: NA
j_call: TRBJ1-1
cdr3_nt: TGTGCCAGCAGTTTACAGGGGCTTAACACTGAAGCTTTCTTT
cdr3_aa: CASSLQGLNTEAFF

v_call: TRBV6-5
d_call: TRBD1
clone_size: NA
j_call: TRBJ1-2
cdr3_nt: TGTGCCAGCAGCGCTGGACAGGGAGACTATGGCTACACCTTC
cdr3_aa: CASSAGQGDYGYTF

v_call: TRBV25-1
d_call: NA
clone_size: NA
j_call: TRBJ1-2
cdr3_nt: TGTGCCAGCTTAGTAGGGGGGAATGGCTACACCTTC
cdr3_aa: CASLVGGNGYTF

v_call: TRBV10-3
d_call: TRBD1
clone_size: NA
j_call: TRBJ1-1
cdr3_nt: TGTGCCATCAGTGAGGGTCTAGGACAGGGGGGATCTGAAGCTTTCTTT
cdr3_aa: CAISEGLGQGGSEAFF

v_call: TRBV4-1
d_call: TRBD2
clone_size: NA
j_call: TRBJ2-7
cdr3_nt: TGCGCCAGCAGCTCAACAGGACTAGCGTCCGGCTACGAGCAGTACTTC
cdr3_aa: CASSSTGLASGYEQYF

v_call: TRBV12-3/TRBV12-4
d_call: TRBD1
clone_size: NA
j_call: TRBJ2-7
cdr3_nt: TGTGCCAGCAAAAACAGGGGGACCTACGAGCAGTACTTC
cdr3_aa: CASKNRGTYEQYF

v_call: TRBV5-6
d_call: NA
clone_size: NA
j_call: TRBJ1-3
cdr3_nt: TGTGCCAGCAGCTGGGCAGGGACTGGAAACACCATATATTTT
cdr3_aa: CASSWAGTGNTIYF

v_call: TRBV4-1
d_call: NA
clone_size: NA
j_call: TRBJ1-4
cdr3_nt: TGCGCCAGCCGTTCTGGCGGTAATGAAAAACTGTTTTTT
cdr3_aa: CASRSGGNEKLFF

v_call: TRBV12-3/TRBV12-4
d_call: NA
clone_size: NA
j_call: TRBJ2-3
cdr3_nt: TGTGCCAGCACCCGGGGTCAGGGCCCTAAGTATTTT
cdr3_aa: CASTRGQGPKYF

v_call: TRBV6-5
d_call: NA
clone_size: NA
j_call: TRBJ2-3
cdr3_nt: TGTGCCAGCAGTTACTCGTCCGTAGGTACAGATACGCAGTATTTT
cdr3_aa: CASSYSSVGTDTQYF

v_call: TRBV5-3
d_call: NA
clone_size: NA
j_call: TRBJ2-7
cdr3_nt: TGTGCCAGAAGCTCGCGCGGGTACTCCTACGAGCAGTACTTC
cdr3_aa: CARSSRGYSYEQYF

v_call: TRBV5-4
d_call: NA
clone_size: NA
j_call: TRBJ2-1
cdr3_nt: TGTGCCAGCAGCTTGGACCCCCCGCGGACCTACAATGAGCAGTTCTTC
cdr3_aa: CASSLDPPRTYNEQFF

v_call: TRBV27
d_call: NA
clone_size: NA
j_call: TRBJ2-6
cdr3_nt: TGTGCCAGCAGTTCCCCTCGACGGAGCTCTGGGGCCAACGTCCTGACTTTC
cdr3_aa: CASSSPRRSSGANVLTF